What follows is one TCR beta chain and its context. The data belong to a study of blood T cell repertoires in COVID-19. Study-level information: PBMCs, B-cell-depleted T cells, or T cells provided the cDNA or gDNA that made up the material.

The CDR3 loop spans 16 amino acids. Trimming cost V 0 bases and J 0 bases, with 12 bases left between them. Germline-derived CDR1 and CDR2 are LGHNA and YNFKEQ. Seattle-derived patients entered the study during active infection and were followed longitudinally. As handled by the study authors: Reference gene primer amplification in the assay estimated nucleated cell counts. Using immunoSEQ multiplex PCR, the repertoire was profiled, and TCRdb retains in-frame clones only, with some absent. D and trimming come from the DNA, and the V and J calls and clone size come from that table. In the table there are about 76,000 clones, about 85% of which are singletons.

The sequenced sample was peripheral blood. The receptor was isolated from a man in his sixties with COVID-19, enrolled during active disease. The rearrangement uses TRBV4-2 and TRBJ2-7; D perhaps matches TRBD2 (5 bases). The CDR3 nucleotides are TGTGCCAGCAGCCAAGATGAGGGTCCAAGCTCCTACGAGCAGTACTTC. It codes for CASSQDEGPSSYEQYF.